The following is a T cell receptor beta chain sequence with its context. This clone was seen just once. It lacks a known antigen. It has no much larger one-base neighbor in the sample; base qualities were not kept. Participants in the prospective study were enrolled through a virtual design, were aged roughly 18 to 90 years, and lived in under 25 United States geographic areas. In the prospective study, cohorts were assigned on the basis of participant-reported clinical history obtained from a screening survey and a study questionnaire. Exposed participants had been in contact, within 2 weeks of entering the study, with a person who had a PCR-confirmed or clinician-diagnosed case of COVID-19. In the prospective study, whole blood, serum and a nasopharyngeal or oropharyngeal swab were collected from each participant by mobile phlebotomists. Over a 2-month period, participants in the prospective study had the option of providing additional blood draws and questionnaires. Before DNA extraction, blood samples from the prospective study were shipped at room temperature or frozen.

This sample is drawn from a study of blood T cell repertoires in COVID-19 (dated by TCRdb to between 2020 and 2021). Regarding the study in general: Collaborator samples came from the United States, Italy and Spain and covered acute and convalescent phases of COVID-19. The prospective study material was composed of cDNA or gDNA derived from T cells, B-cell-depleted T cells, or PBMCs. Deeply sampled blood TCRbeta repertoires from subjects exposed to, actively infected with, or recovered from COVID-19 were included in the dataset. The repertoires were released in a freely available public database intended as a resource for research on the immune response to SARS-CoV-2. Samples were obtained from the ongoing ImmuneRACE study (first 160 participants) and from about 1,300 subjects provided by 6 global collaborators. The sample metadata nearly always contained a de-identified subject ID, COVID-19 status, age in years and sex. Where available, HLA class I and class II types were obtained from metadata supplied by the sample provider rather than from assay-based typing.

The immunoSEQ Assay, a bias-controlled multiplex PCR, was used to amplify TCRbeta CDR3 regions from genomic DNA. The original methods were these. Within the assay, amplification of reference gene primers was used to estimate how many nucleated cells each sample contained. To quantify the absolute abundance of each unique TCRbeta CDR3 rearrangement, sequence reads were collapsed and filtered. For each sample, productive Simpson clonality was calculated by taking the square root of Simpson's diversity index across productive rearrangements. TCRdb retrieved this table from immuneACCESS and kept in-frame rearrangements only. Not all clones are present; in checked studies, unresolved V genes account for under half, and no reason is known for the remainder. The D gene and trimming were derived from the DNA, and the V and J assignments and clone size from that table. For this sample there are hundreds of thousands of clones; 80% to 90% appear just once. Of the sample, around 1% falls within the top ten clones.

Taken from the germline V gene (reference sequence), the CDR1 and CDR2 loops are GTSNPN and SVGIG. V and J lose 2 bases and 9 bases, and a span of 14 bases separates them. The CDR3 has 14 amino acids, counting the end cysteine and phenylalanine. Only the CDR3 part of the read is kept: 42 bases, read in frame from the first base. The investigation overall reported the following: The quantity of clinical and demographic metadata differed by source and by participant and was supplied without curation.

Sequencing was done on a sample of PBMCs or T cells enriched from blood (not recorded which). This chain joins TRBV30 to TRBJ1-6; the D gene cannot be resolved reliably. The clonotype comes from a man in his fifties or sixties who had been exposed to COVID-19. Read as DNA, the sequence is TGTGCCTGGAGTTTCGGGAGCTTCGGTTCACCCCTCCACTTT. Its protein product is CAWSFGSFGSPLHF.